Included here is one T cell receptor beta chain sequence, with context. A junction boundary mismatches the germline segment, possibly from a read error. This record comes from a study of blood T cells in healthy people across ages. Through a sample-barcoded 5' primer and a J-beta primer mix, a second PCR was run for 7 to 11 cycles. TCRdb reprocessed the 5' RACE reads via MiXCR and lists one record per CDR3 protein. The sample records 870,000 or so distinct CDR3 sequences, about 30% being singletons. This CDR3 has 16 residues. The rearrangement uses TRBV12-3 or TRBV12-4 and TRBJ2-3; D is ambiguous. The clonotype was recovered from a woman over 75 in good health. The sample consisted of blood. CDR3 sequence reads: CASSPMGRLITDAQYF. For the CDR3, the DNA is TGTGCCAGCAGCCCGATGGGCCGACTCATCACAGATGCGCAGTATTTT.